This entry concerns a single TCR beta chain. Deletions cut 0 bases from V and 7 bases from J, with 10 bases between. This CDR3 region has 13 residues. Germline loops: CDR1 SGHRS, CDR2 YFSETQ. The data belong to a study of blood T cells in healthy people across ages. As for the study in general: Per every two T cells, about one barcoded beta molecule was captured by template switching.

Alongside a J-beta primer mix, a sample-barcoded 5' primer served in a second PCR lasting about 7 to 11 cycles. Each cDNA molecule was tagged by a template-switch adaptor with 12 random nucleotides. TCRdb used MiXCR to reprocess the 5' RACE reads, holding one entry per CDR3 protein. The data contain about 1,400,000 distinct CDR3 sequences, around 59% of them seen just once; the ten biggest clones take up 5.5% to 8%. The rearrangement joins TRBV5-1 to TRBJ1-1; no clear D gene. Sequenced input: blood. The TCR was taken from a man aged 18-30 years in good health. CDR3 residues: CASSLDQTYEAFF. The DNA of the CDR3 is TGCGCCAGCAGCTTGGACCAGACCTATGAAGCTTTCTTT.